This TCR beta chain was identified during a study of blood T cells in healthy people across ages. Overall study results and limits: A conclusive naive versus antigen-experienced comparison was prevented by the unsorted PBMCs. Per-million-T-cell TCR beta diversity fell roughly linearly with age.

Roughly 9.8 milliliters of peripheral blood were drawn from each donor. The CDR3 has 13 residues. The V and J ends lost 5 bases and 2 bases respectively, with 5 bases between them. Germline-derived CDR1 and CDR2 are SGHRS and YFSETQ. This clonotype was seen more than once but under ten times. Its target is unknown. Next came a second PCR, run for roughly 6 to 11 cycles, which used a sample-barcoded 5' primer along with a J-beta primer mix. Tagging of each cDNA molecule was performed by a template-switch adaptor with 12 random nucleotides. MiXCR, run by TCRdb on the 5' RACE reads, gives a single entry per CDR3 protein. The table has around 800,000 distinct CDR3 sequences, around 45% seen once.

The chain links TRBV5-1 to TRBJ2-6; the D is unclear. The clonotype originates from a man older than 75 in good health. The sequencing input was blood. The CDR3 region has the DNA TGCGCCAGCAGGGACCCTGGGGCCAACGTCCTGACTTTC. Its translation is CASRDPGANVLTF.